This is a list of T cell receptor beta chains from one sample in a study of Ad26.COV2.S vaccination and SARS-CoV-2 variants. This table comes from immunoSEQ multiplex PCR, and its TCRdb copy is limited to in-frame clones, with some not included. The sample records fewer than 500,000 clones, approximately 89% being singletons. The material was peripheral blood, obtained in a trial of Ad26.COV2.S vaccine versus placebo. These receptors all stem from a person between 18 and 60 years old who received the Ad26.COV2.S COVID-19 vaccine or a placebo. Each CDR3 is given with its conserved first and last residue. The order of the fields is CDR3 protein, CDR3 DNA, D gene, J gene, V gene, clone size. The D gene is left open where the match is weak. Some rows have no size entry. The others give once, few or many, or a class for an expanded clone.

CASSIGGAGNEQFF,TGCGCCAGCAGCATCGGGGGGGCCGGCAATGAGCAGTTCTTC,TRBD2,TRBJ2-1,TRBV5-1,-
CASRDPLKVVGEQYF,TGCGCCAGCAGAGACCCCCTGAAAGTCGTAGGCGAGCAGTACTTC,-,TRBJ2-7,TRBV5-1,-
CASSTRTAPKLFF,TGTGCCAGCAGCACAAGGACAGCCCCAAAACTGTTTTTT,-,TRBJ1-4,TRBV5-8,-
CASSTLVALAKNIQYF,TGTGCCAGTAGTACCTTGGTGGCTCTAGCCAAAAACATTCAGTACTTC,-,TRBJ2-4,TRBV19,-
CASRREVAKNIQYF,TGTGCCAGTAGAAGGGAGGTAGCCAAAAACATTCAGTACTTC,-,TRBJ2-4,TRBV19,-
CAISDSQDRDVVDNSPLHF,TGTGCCATCAGTGATAGCCAAGACAGGGACGTCGTAGATAATTCACCCCTCCACTTT,TRBD1,TRBJ1-6,TRBV10-3,-
CASSVAGGGYTF,TGTGCCAGCAGCGTCGCAGGGGGCGGCTACACCTTC,TRBD1,TRBJ1-2,TRBV9,-
CASSWGAAAHNEQFF,TGTGCCAGCAGCTGGGGAGCGGCCGCGCACAATGAGCAGTTCTTC,-,TRBJ2-1,TRBV11-3,-
CASTIRTGGYGYTF,TGTGCCAGCACTATCCGGACAGGGGGCTATGGCTACACCTTC,TRBD1,TRBJ1-2,TRBV6-5,-
CASSSRANQPQHF,TGTGCCAGCAGCTCCAGAGCAAATCAGCCCCAGCATTTT,-,TRBJ1-5,TRBV7-6,-
CASSQRGGTAYEQYF,TGTGCCAGCAGCCAAAGGGGGGGGACAGCGTACGAGCAGTACTTC,-,TRBJ2-7,TRBV3-1/TRBV3-2,-
CASSVERARNSPLHF,TGTGCCAGCAGTGTGGAGAGGGCGCGGAATTCACCCCTCCACTTT,-,TRBJ1-6,TRBV25-1,-
CASSEALPDYTEAFF,TGTGCCAGCAGTGAAGCTCTTCCGGACTACACTGAAGCTTTCTTT,-,TRBJ1-1,TRBV2,-
CASSQAGINQPQHF,TGTGCCAGCAGCCAAGCGGGCATCAATCAGCCCCAGCATTTT,-,TRBJ1-5,TRBV4-2,-
CASSNIFRGLQETQYF,TGTGCCAGCAGCAATATCTTTAGGGGCCTTCAAGAGACCCAGTACTTC,-,TRBJ2-5,TRBV11-2,-
CASRARTGRNTIYF,TGTGCCAGCAGGGCCCGGACAGGCAGAAACACCATATATTTT,TRBD1,TRBJ1-3,TRBV2,-
CASSPPGLAGNTDTQYF,TGTGCCAGCAGCCCTCCGGGACTAGCGGGAAACACAGATACGCAGTATTTT,-,TRBJ2-3,TRBV21-1,-
CSVEGTGMNTEAFF,TGCAGCGTTGAAGGGACAGGAATGAACACTGAAGCTTTCTTT,TRBD1,TRBJ1-1,TRBV29-1,-
CASSPAWGTEAFF,TGTGCCAGCTCTCCCGCGTGGGGAACTGAAGCTTTCTTT,-,TRBJ1-1,TRBV7-3,-
CASSLIYNEQFF,TGTGCCAGCAGCTTAATCTACAATGAGCAGTTCTTC,-,TRBJ2-1,TRBV7-2,-
CASSSPGVRREQFF,TGTGCCAGCAGTTCCCCTGGAGTTCGACGGGAGCAGTTCTTC,-,TRBJ2-1,TRBV6-2/TRBV6-3,few
CASSRGMANEKLFF,TGTGCCAGCAGCCGGGGGATGGCTAATGAAAAACTGTTTTTT,-,TRBJ1-4,TRBV2,-
CASSPGSRGETQYF,TGTGCCAGTAGTCCGGGGTCCCGGGGGGAGACCCAGTACTTC,-,TRBJ2-5,TRBV19,-
CASSSWSGRGVTEAFF,TGTGCCAGCAGCTCCTGGTCAGGCAGGGGTGTTACTGAAGCTTTCTTT,-,TRBJ1-1,TRBV5-8,-
CASSRDFTDTQYF,TGTGCCAGCAGCAGGGACTTCACAGATACGCAGTATTTT,-,TRBJ2-3,TRBV11-1,-
CSVTRGNTEAFF,TGCAGCGTAACACGGGGGAACACTGAAGCTTTCTTT,-,TRBJ1-1,TRBV29-1,-
CASSPRTLTGNSPLHF,TGCGCCAGCAGCCCCAGAACCTTGACAGGGAATTCACCCCTCCACTTT,TRBD1,TRBJ1-6,TRBV4-3,-
CASSPSQGAETQYF,TGTGCCAGCAGCCCCTCACAAGGGGCAGAGACCCAGTACTTC,-,TRBJ2-5,TRBV5-4,-
CASSLATYYGYTF,TGTGCCAGCAGCTTAGCCACTTACTATGGCTACACCTTC,-,TRBJ1-2,TRBV7-2,-
CASRNSGSEKLFF,TGTGCCAGCAGAAACTCAGGGTCTGAAAAACTGTTTTTT,-,TRBJ1-4,TRBV3-1/TRBV3-2,few
CASSSAGAGDEKLFF,TGTGCCAGCAGTTCGGCCGGGGCGGGAGATGAAAAACTGTTTTTT,-,TRBJ1-4,TRBV6-5,-
CASRLAGGNEQFF,TGTGCCTCGAGACTAGCGGGGGGCAATGAGCAGTTCTTC,TRBD2,TRBJ2-1,TRBV30,-
CASSLRGDGDEQYF,TGTGCCAGCAGCTTAAGGGGGGACGGGGACGAGCAGTACTTC,-,TRBJ2-7,TRBV7-9,once
CASSLEAGRPGNTIYF,TGTGCCAGCAGCTTAGAGGCAGGGAGGCCAGGAAACACCATATATTTT,-,TRBJ1-3,TRBV7-2,-
CASSVQGGLVEAFF,TGTGCCAGCAGCGTACAGGGTGGTCTGGTTGAAGCTTTCTTT,-,TRBJ1-1,TRBV7-3,-
CASSLGPGSYNEQFF,TGCGCCAGCTCCCTTGGACCTGGCTCCTACAATGAGCAGTTCTTC,-,TRBJ2-1,TRBV5-1,-
CASSLSGTEAFF,TGCGCCAGCAGCTTGAGTGGAACTGAAGCTTTCTTT,-,TRBJ1-1,TRBV5-1,-
CASSLDAGTPQHF,TGCGCCAGCAGCTTGGATGCAGGCACACCCCAGCATTTT,-,TRBJ1-5,TRBV5-1,-
CASTGQGEAFF,TGTGCCAGCACCGGACAGGGTGAAGCTTTCTTT,TRBD1,TRBJ1-1,TRBV6-6,-
CASSLGSGANVLTF,TGTGCCAGCAGCTTAGGGTCTGGGGCCAACGTCCTGACTTTC,-,TRBJ2-6,TRBV7-3,-
CASSLDPLQTNEKLFF,TGTGCCAGCAGCTTGGACCCCTTGCAAACTAATGAAAAACTGTTTTTT,-,TRBJ1-4,TRBV5-5,-
CASSRTGMRNQPQHF,TGTGCCAGCAGCCGGACAGGGATGAGGAATCAGCCCCAGCATTTT,TRBD1,TRBJ1-5,TRBV7-2,-
CASSYGTAQETQYF,TGTGCCAGCAGCTACGGGACAGCCCAAGAGACCCAGTACTTC,TRBD1,TRBJ2-5,TRBV5-4,-
CASSLGTGPGDLYTF,TGTGCCAGCAGCTTAGGTACCGGGCCGGGTGACCTCTACACCTTC,-,TRBJ1-2,TRBV7-6,-
CASSSSTGDQETQYF,TGTGCCAGCAGCTCGTCTACAGGGGACCAAGAGACCCAGTACTTC,TRBD1,TRBJ2-5,TRBV7-6,once
CASSLQNTDTQYF,TGTGCCAGCAGCTTACAGAACACAGATACGCAGTATTTT,-,TRBJ2-3,TRBV7-2,-
CASSKGNGELFF,TGTGCCAGCAGCAAAGGTAACGGGGAGCTGTTTTTT,-,TRBJ2-2,TRBV21-1,once
CASRAGTGAHMNTEAFF,TGTGCCAGCAGAGCCGGGACAGGGGCCCACATGAACACTGAAGCTTTCTTT,TRBD1,TRBJ1-1,TRBV2,-
CASSLTGGRTEAFF,TGTGCCAGCAGTTTAACAGGGGGTAGAACTGAAGCTTTCTTT,TRBD1,TRBJ1-1,TRBV6-2/TRBV6-3,once
CASSPWTSGSSYNEQFF,TGTGCCAGCTCACCATGGACTAGCGGATCTTCTTACAATGAGCAGTTCTTC,TRBD2,TRBJ2-1,TRBV18,-
CASSLALGQGDTQYF,TGCGCCAGCAGCTTGGCACTCGGGCAAGGAGATACGCAGTATTTT,-,TRBJ2-3,TRBV5-1,-
CASSLEGERGHEQYF,TGTGCCAGCAGCTTAGAGGGCGAACGGGGTCACGAGCAGTACTTC,-,TRBJ2-7,TRBV7-6,-
CASSALTPATGYQETQYF,TGTGCCAGCAGTGCACTAACCCCGGCGACAGGGTATCAAGAGACCCAGTACTTC,TRBD1,TRBJ2-5,TRBV6-2/TRBV6-3,-
CASSLVVGGRGEDTQYF,TGTGCCAGCAGCTTAGTGGTAGGCGGGAGAGGTGAAGATACGCAGTATTTT,TRBD2,TRBJ2-3,TRBV7-3,-
CASHQYSYNEQFF,TGTGCCAGCCATCAGTACTCCTACAATGAGCAGTTCTTC,-,TRBJ2-1,TRBV5-8,few
CATSRERGGYNGQYF,TGTGCCACCAGCAGAGAGAGGGGTGGGTATAACGGGCAGTACTTC,-,TRBJ2-7,TRBV15,-
CASSFHILPETQYF,TGTGCCAGCAGCTTTCATATTCTTCCGGAGACCCAGTACTTC,-,TRBJ2-5,TRBV11-3,-
CSAGGINEKLFF,TGCAGCGCCGGGGGGATTAATGAAAAACTGTTTTTT,-,TRBJ1-4,TRBV29-1,-
CAWSRGGARGETQYF,TGTGCCTGGAGCCGAGGGGGTGCCAGGGGAGAGACCCAGTACTTC,-,TRBJ2-5,TRBV30,-
CASSPPSSRGTEAFF,TGTGCCAGCTCACCACCCTCCTCGCGTGGCACTGAAGCTTTCTTT,-,TRBJ1-1,TRBV18,-